This T cell receptor (beta chain) stems from a study of blood T cell repertoires in COVID-19 (dated by TCRdb to the early 2020s). In the study overall: Samples covering the acute and convalescent phases of COVID-19 were provided by collaborators in the United States, Italy and Spain. The dataset comprised deeply sampled blood TCRbeta repertoires from subjects exposed to, actively infected with, or recovered from COVID-19. Nearly every sample came with metadata listing a de-identified subject ID, COVID-19 status, age in years and sex. HLA class I and class II types, where available, came from metadata supplied by the sample provider rather than from assay-based typing. The samples were drawn from two sources: the first 160 participants of the ongoing ImmuneRACE study, and 950 to 1,500 subjects contributed by 6 global collaborators. The repertoires were released in a freely available public database meant as a resource for research on the immune response to SARS-CoV-2. The prospective study material was composed of cDNA or gDNA derived from T cells, B-cell-depleted T cells, or PBMCs.

TCRbeta CDR3 regions were amplified from genomic DNA by means of the immunoSEQ Assay, a bias-controlled multiplex PCR. On the study's bioinformatics: The number of nucleated cells in each sample was estimated by amplification of reference gene primers within the assay. To quantify the absolute abundance of each unique TCRbeta CDR3 rearrangement, sequence reads were collapsed and filtered. For each sample, productive Simpson clonality was calculated by taking the square root of Simpson's diversity index across productive rearrangements. Imported from immuneACCESS, the table was reduced by TCRdb to in-frame sequences with V and J called. These copies leave out some clones; in studies compared against another copy, an unresolved V gene accounts for under half, and the cause of the remainder is not known. That table supplies the V and J calls and clone size; D and trimming were determined from the DNA. The sample table holds around 50,000 clones, of which roughly 88% were seen once. Roughly 14% of the sample lies in the top ten.

Collaborating institutions collected whole blood in K2EDTA tubes following their own protocols. For TCRbeta analysis, collaborators shipped samples in one of three forms: frozen whole blood, isolated PBMCs, or DNA extracted from either of those sample types. There are 13 amino acids in the CDR3, from cysteine to phenylalanine inclusive. Only the CDR3 DNA stays, 39 bases, in frame from base 1. V is reduced by 2 bases and J by 0 bases, leaving a spacing of 6 bases between them. For CDR1 and CDR2, the germline V gene (reference sequence) lists SGHNT and YYREEE. With respect to this clone: Its antigen is not yet known. Within one base of it there is no much larger clone, and no base qualities were kept.

The paper's findings and limits, for the study overall: How much clinical and demographic metadata was included differed by source and by participant, and the metadata was provided uncurated.

This TCR came from a human donor in a cohort sampled during active COVID-19. The chain is encoded by TRBV5-4 joined to TRBJ2-7; there is no confident call for the D gene. The sample consisted of peripheral blood. The bases read TGTGCCAGCAGCTTTACACCCTCCTACGAGCAGTACTTC. The translation is CASSFTPSYEQYF.